The following is a T cell receptor beta chain sequence with its context. Its antigen remains unknown. Vbeta (60) and Jbeta (13) primers were used in the PCR. Data came from immunoSEQ multiplex PCR; TCRdb stores just in-frame clones and leaves some out. The sample comprises fewer than 200,000 clones, more than 75% of which are singletons, and over 0.85% rests with the top ten. These data are taken from a study of cytomegalovirus exposure and HLA in healthy donors. General observations from the study: Both high specificity and high sensitivity reportedly marked the classifier's diagnosis of cytomegalovirus status. Productive status was seen about 90% or about 30% of the time for most TCR beta V segments in an earlier analysis. The records held CMV serostatus as the only immune exposure information.

These donors counted as nominally healthy when sampled, but unrecorded immune exposures were likely. Sequenced material: PBMCs. The TCR originated in a girl aged 2 to 9 in good health and CMV-seropositive.

The CDR3 protein is CASSANPGHPSYEQYF. The CDR3 coding sequence is TGTGCCAGCAGCGCAAATCCGGGACACCCCTCCTACGAGCAGTACTTC. This chain links TRBV9 with TRBJ2-7; tentative D call: TRBD1 (6 bases). Germline V lookup: CDR1 SGDLS, CDR2 YYNGEE. This CDR3 is built from 16 residues. V was clipped by 3 bases and J by 0 bases, with 16 bases between them. Full variable domain (rest looked up from reference TRBV9 and TRBJ2-7): DSGVTQTPKHLITATGQRVTLRCSPRSGDLSVYWYQQSLDQGLQFLIQYYNGEERAKGNILERFSAQQFPDLHSELNLSSLELGDSALYFCASSANPGHPSYEQYFGPGTRLTVT.